This T cell receptor beta chain was recovered during a study of blood T cell repertoires in COVID-19. Participants had their cohort set by participant-reported clinical history. This CDR3 has 13 amino acids. Germline V gives CDR1 SGHDT, CDR2 YYEEEE. Trimming took off 2 bases at V and 4 bases at J, with 9 bases between the two ends. Measured with immunoSEQ multiplex PCR; TCRdb has only the in-frame clones, and not every one. In the table there are 110,000 to 150,000 clones, 87% of which are singletons. This sequence was found in a man between 60 and 70 years old who had recovered from COVID-19. The chain links TRBV5-6 to TRBJ1-1; the D gene is possibly TRBD1 (6 bases). Specimen: PBMCs or T cells enriched from blood (not recorded which). The DNA for the CDR3 is TGTGCCAGCAGCTTTTACAGGGCCACTGAAGCTTTCTTT. Protein product: CASSFYRATEAFF.